These 24 T cell receptor beta chains share one sample of origin, sequenced in a study of blood T cell repertoires in COVID-19. Measured with immunoSEQ multiplex PCR; TCRdb has only the in-frame clones, and not every one. The sample includes a few hundred thousand clones, around 90% of them seen just once. The sequenced material came from PBMCs or T cells enriched from blood (not recorded which). These receptors all stem from a woman aged 25 to 45 who had recovered from COVID-19.

This rearrangement joins TRBV6-2 or TRBV6-3 to TRBJ2-3; 10 nucleotides agree with TRBD2. CDR3 size: 16 residues. CDR1 and CDR2 (germline): MNHEY, SVGEGT. The ends lost 5 bases at V and 7 bases at J; junction bases unmatched: 12. In DNA form, the CDR3 reads TGTGCCAGCAGTCCGCGTACTAGCGGGGAGGTTTATACGCAGTATTTT. It codes for CASSPRTSGEVYTQYF.

V and J are TRBV28 and TRBJ1-6, with 10 nucleotides matching TRBD1. Germline CDR1 reads MDHEN; CDR2 reads SYDVKM. The length of the CDR3 is 15 residues. V was clipped by 6 bases and J by 7 bases; unmatched bases: 6. As DNA, the CDR3 is TGTGCCAGCAGCGGACCGGGACAGGGGAATTCACCCCTCCACTTT. It translates to CASSGPGQGNSPLHF.

The chain recombines TRBV11-2 with TRBJ2-7; 9 positions match TRBD2. The V gene's germline CDR1 is SGHAT and CDR2 FQNNGV. The trim removed 3 bases at V and 2 bases at J, leaving 5 bases unmatched. CDR3 length equals 15 residues. The chain's CDR3 is CASSFGGRGPYEQYF. CDR3 sequence (DNA): TGTGCCAGCAGCTTTGGCGGGAGGGGACCCTACGAGCAGTACTTC.

The chain couples TRBV28 to TRBJ1-6; TRBD1 matches at 9 bases. After removal of 6 bases from V and 10 bases from J, the junction contained 7 bases not matched to a gene. From germline, CDR1 is MDHEN and CDR2 SYDVKM. This CDR3 has 14 residues. The CDR3 nucleotides are TGTGCCAGCAGGGTGGGACAGGGTAACTCACCCCTCCACTTT. Protein sequence: CASRVGQGNSPLHF.

In DNA, the CDR3 is TGTGCCAGCAGCCCGTTAGCGGGAGGGCCCGGCAATGAGCAGTTCTTC. This encodes CASSPLAGGPGNEQFF. The gene calls are TRBV3-1 (or the pseudogene TRBV3-2) and TRBJ2-1; 11 nucleotides align to TRBD2. Germline lookup yields CDR1 LGHDT and CDR2 YNNKEL (reference sequence). This CDR3 contains 16 residues. The V and J ends lost 4 bases and 6 bases, in that order; junction bases with no gene match: 8.

The rearrangement joins TRBV10-3 to TRBJ2-5, with TRBD1 as a possible D gene (5 bases). V lost 3 bases and J 1 base, leaving 21 bases between the germline ends. The CDR3 has 18 residues. CDR1 and CDR2 from the germline V gene are ENHRY and SYGVKD. The CDR3 sequence is CAISDPTATNLVQETQYF. DNA for the CDR3: TGTGCCATCAGTGATCCGACAGCGACCAACCTCGTCCAAGAGACCCAGTACTTC.

V and J are TRBV6-5 and TRBJ1-4; possibly TRBD1 for D (5 bases). The ends were cut back, 6 bases at V and 4 bases at J, with 9 bases in the middle. The CDR3 covers 13 residues. Germline V gene data show CDR1 as MNHEY and CDR2 as SVGAGI. The CDR3 bases are TGTGCCAGCAGAGCCGACAGTAATGAAAAACTGTTTTTT. Its protein product is CASRADSNEKLFF.

CDR3 amino acids: CASSLAGGTGGRGYGYTF. CDR3 nucleotides: TGTGCCAGCAGCTTAGCCGGGGGGACAGGGGGCCGCGGCTATGGCTACACCTTC. The V and J genes are TRBV7-9 and TRBJ1-2; 12 nucleotides agree with TRBD1. Germline lookup yields CDR1 SEHNR and CDR2 FQNEAQ (reference sequence). The CDR3 consists of 18 residues. V gave up 0 bases and J gave up 4 bases; unmatched junction bases: 9.

The chain couples TRBV15 to TRBJ1-1; 7 bases map to TRBD1. Looked up from germline, CDR1 is LNHNV and CDR2 is YYDKDF (reference sequence). Germline trimming cut 5 bases from V and 5 bases from J; bases unmatched to any gene: 8. The length of the CDR3 is 14 residues. CDR3 bases: TGTGCCACCAGCGAAAGACAGGGAGGTACTGAAGCTTTCTTT. Translated, it gives CATSERQGGTEAFF.

This clone has only a few counts. V is TRBV6-1 and J is TRBJ2-2, with a weak D call TRBD1 (5 bases). Trimming removed 2 bases from V and 2 bases from J, with 12 bases in between. Germline V gene data show CDR1 as MNHNS and CDR2 as SASEGT. The CDR3 runs to 16 residues. The CDR3 DNA sequence: TGTGCCAGCAGTGAACAGGGTCAGACTAACACCGGGGAGCTGTTTTTT. Its protein is CASSEQGQTNTGELFF.

This clone has just one count. The rearrangement links TRBV28 to TRBJ1-6, with unresolved D. The CDR3 runs to 15 residues. Germline values: CDR1 MDHEN, CDR2 SYDVKM. Trimming cost V 5 bases and J 8 bases, with 16 bases left between them. The CDR3 DNA follows: TGTGCCAGCAGTGTGCCGGGAACATTCCATTCACCCCTCCACTTT. Translation: CASSVPGTFHSPLHF.

The chain is built from TRBV10-3 and TRBJ2-7, with TRBD2 identical over 12 bases. The germline CDR1 and CDR2 sequences are ENHRY and SYGVKD. The CDR3 spans 14 residues. After removal of 10 bases from V and 3 bases from J, the junction contained 7 bases not matched to a gene. This CDR3 is CATTGLAGRYEQYF. CDR3 DNA: TGTGCCACGACGGGACTAGCGGGCCGCTACGAGCAGTACTTC.

The chain couples TRBV5-3 to TRBJ1-1; the D is unclear. TRBV5-3 is an open reading frame whose function is uncertain. V was cut by 3 bases and J by 0 bases, with 9 bases left in between. This CDR3 has 14 residues. This CDR3 is CARSSRLVNTEAFF. The CDR3, as DNA: TGTGCCAGAAGCTCCAGGTTAGTGAACACTGAAGCTTTCTTT.

This sequence joins TRBV5-1 and TRBJ1-2, with 7 bases lining up with TRBD1. The CDR3 is made up of 15 amino acids. J lost 6 bases, V lost 4 bases, and 12 bases had no gene match. Germline CDR1 and CDR2: SGHRS and YFSETQ. The CDR3 DNA follows: TGCGCCAGCAGCCTAATAAACAGGGGTATGAATGGCTACACCTTC. Its protein is CASSLINRGMNGYTF.

The chain has TRBV28 and TRBJ2-5; 7 bases line up with TRBD2. V dropped 7 bases and J dropped 1; count of bases not matched to a gene: 6. This CDR3 contains 14 residues. Germline assignment: CDR1 MDHEN and CDR2 SYDVKM. The CDR3 DNA reads as TGTGCCAGCACGGGACTACGCCTCCAAGAGACCCAGTACTTC. Translated: CASTGLRLQETQYF.

The chain recombines TRBV28 with TRBJ2-3; TRBD2 aligns across 10 bases. After removal of 4 bases from V and 5 bases from J, the junction contained 12 bases not matched to a gene. Germline lookup yields CDR1 MDHEN and CDR2 SYDVKM. The CDR3 is 17 residues long. The CDR3 DNA reads TGTGCCAGCAGTTCACAAGCGGGAGGGTCTGCATTAGATACGCAGTATTTT. Its protein is CASSSQAGGSALDTQYF. The variable domain in full, completed from reference TRBV28 and TRBJ2-3, reads DVKVTQSSRYLVKRTGEKVFLECVQDMDHENMFWYRQDPGLGLRLIYFSYDVKMKEKGDIPEGYSVSREKKERFSLILESASTNQTSMYLCASSSQAGGSALDTQYFGPGTRLTVL.

The rearrangement joins TRBV7-9 to TRBJ1-1, with 8 bases identical to TRBD1. Germline assignment: CDR1 SEHNR and CDR2 FQNEAQ (reference sequence). J lost 3 bases, V lost 5 bases, and 5 bases had no gene match. The CDR3 has 14 amino acids. The CDR3 sequence is CASSIGQGYTEAFF. As DNA, the CDR3 is TGTGCCAGCAGCATTGGACAGGGATACACTGAAGCTTTCTTT.

This clone was seen a single time. This chain uses TRBV5-5 with TRBJ2-1; no firm D call. V lost 0 bases, J lost 1 base, and 5 bases lay in between. This CDR3 contains 14 residues. The germline V gene encodes CDR1 SGHKS and CDR2 YYEKEE (reference sequence). The CDR3 loop reads CASSLALSYNEQFF. The CDR3, as DNA: TGTGCCAGCAGCTTGGCCTTGTCCTACAATGAGCAGTTCTTC. Based on the CDR3 plus reference TRBV5-5 and TRBJ2-1, the full variable domain is DAGVTQSPTHLIKTRGQQVTLRCSPISGHKSVSWYQQVLGQGPQFIFQYYEKEERGRGNFPDRFSARQFPNYSSELNVNALLLGDSALYLCASSLALSYNEQFFGPGTRLTVL.

The chain carries TRBV27 and TRBJ2-1; D unclear. This CDR3 region has 14 residues. Trimming stripped 7 bases from V and 2 bases from J, with 12 bases between. From germline, CDR1 is MNHEY and CDR2 SMNVEV (reference sequence). In DNA form, the CDR3 reads TGTGCCAGCACGCCAACCGGTCCCTACAATGAGCAGTTCTTC. Its protein is CASTPTGPYNEQFF.

The chain carries TRBV28 and TRBJ1-3, with 8 bases matching TRBD1. The CDR3 has 13 residues. V trimming: 7 bases; J trimming: 4 bases; junction bases outside the gene matches: 3. Germline-derived CDR1 and CDR2 are MDHEN and SYDVKM. The CDR3 bases are TGTGCCAGCATCCCAGGGGGCGGAAACACCATATATTTT. It codes for CASIPGGGNTIYF.

This chain connects TRBV11-2 to TRBJ1-1; the D gene is possibly TRBD1 (5 bases). Germline V gives CDR1 SGHAT, CDR2 FQNNGV. The CDR3 length is 14 residues. Between the trimmed V and J ends, which lost 8 bases and 3 bases, there was a span of 16 bases. The CDR3 region has the DNA TGTGCCAGCTATAAGCACTCGGGGGACACTGAAGCTTTCTTT. This translates into CASYKHSGDTEAFF.

A single count supports this clone. This sequence joins TRBV4-1 and TRBJ2-7; 9 bases match TRBD1. CDR3 length: 18 amino acids. V gave up 0 bases and J gave up 2 bases; unmatched junction bases: 11. Germline assignment: CDR1 MGHRA and CDR2 YSYEKL. CDR3 in amino acids: CASSQESRGQGTPYEQYF. The CDR3 DNA reads as TGCGCCAGCAGCCAAGAATCGCGGGGACAGGGTACCCCCTACGAGCAGTACTTC.

This chain joins TRBV3-1 (or the pseudogene TRBV3-2) and TRBJ2-3; maybe TRBD2 (6 bases). V lost 6 bases, J lost 0 bases, and 22 bases lay in between. This CDR3 has 18 amino acids. CDR1 and CDR2 (germline): LGHDT, YNNKEL (reference sequence). The CDR3 spells CASSRDLLGGPSTDTQYF. DNA of the CDR3: TGTGCCAGCAGTCGGGACCTCTTAGGAGGGCCTAGCACAGATACGCAGTATTTT.

This clone was observed once. The J gene is TRBJ2-1, the V gene TRBV6-2 or TRBV6-3, with D unclear. The germline CDR1 and CDR2 sequences are MNHEY and SVGEGT. This CDR3 has 11 amino acids. Trimming left V 2 bases short and J 9 bases short, with 5 bases between. CDR3 DNA sequence: TGTGCCAGCAGTTACCTGAGTGAGCAGTTCTTC. Translation: CASSYLSEQFF.